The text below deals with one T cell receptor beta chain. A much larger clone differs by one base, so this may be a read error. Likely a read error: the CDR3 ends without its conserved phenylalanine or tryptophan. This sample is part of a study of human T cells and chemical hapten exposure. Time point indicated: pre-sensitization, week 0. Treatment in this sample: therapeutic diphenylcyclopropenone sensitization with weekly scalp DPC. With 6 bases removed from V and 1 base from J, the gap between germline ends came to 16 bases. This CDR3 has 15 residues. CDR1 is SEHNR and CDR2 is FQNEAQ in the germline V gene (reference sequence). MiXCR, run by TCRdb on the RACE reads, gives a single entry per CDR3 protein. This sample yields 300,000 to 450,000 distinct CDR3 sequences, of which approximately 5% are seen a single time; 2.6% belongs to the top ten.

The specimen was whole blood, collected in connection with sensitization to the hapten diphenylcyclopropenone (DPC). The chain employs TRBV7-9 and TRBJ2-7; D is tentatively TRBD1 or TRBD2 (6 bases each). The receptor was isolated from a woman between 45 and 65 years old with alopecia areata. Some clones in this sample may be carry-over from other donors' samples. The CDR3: CASSWSRGRSYEQYL. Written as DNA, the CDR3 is TGTGCCAGCAGTTGGTCGAGGGGGAGGTCCTACGAGCAGTACCTC.